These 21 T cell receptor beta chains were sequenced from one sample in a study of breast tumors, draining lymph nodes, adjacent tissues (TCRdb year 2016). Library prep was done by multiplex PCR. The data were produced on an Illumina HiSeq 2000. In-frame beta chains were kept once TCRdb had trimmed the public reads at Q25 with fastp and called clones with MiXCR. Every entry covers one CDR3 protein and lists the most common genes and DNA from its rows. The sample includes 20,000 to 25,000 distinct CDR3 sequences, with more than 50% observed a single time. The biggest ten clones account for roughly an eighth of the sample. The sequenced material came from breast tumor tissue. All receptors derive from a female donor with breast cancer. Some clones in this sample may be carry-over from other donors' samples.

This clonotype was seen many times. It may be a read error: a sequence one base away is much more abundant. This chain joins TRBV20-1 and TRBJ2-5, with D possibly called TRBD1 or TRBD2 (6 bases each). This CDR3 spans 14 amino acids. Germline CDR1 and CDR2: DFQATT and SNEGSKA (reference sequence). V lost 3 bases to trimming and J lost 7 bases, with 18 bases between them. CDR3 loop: CSARRDGGGATQYF. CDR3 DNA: TGCAGTGCTAGGCGTGACGGGGGCGGGGCGACCCAGTACTTC.

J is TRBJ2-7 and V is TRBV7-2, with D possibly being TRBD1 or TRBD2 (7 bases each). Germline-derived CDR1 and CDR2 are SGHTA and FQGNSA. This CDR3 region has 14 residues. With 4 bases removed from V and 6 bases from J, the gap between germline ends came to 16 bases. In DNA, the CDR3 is TGTGCCAGCAGCTCAAGATCAGGGGGGGGCGAGCAGTACTTC. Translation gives CASSSRSGGGEQYF. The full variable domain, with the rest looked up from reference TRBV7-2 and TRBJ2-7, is GAGVSQSPSNKVTEKGKDVELRCDPISGHTALYWYRQSLGQGLEFLIYFQGNSAPDKSGLPSDRFSAERTGGSVSTLTIQRTQQEDSAVYLCASSSRSGGGEQYFGPGTRLTVT.

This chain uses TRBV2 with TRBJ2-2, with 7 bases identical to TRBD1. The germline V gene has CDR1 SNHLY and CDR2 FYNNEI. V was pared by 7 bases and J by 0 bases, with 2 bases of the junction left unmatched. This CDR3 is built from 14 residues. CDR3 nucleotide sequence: TGTGCCAGCACAACAGGGGCGAACACCGGGGAGCTGTTTTTT. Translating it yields CASTTGANTGELFF.

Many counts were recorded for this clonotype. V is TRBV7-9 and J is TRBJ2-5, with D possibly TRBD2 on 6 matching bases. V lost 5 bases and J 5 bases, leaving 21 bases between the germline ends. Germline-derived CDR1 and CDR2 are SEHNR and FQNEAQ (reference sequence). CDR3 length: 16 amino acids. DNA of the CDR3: TGTGCCAGCAGCACCGGGCGGGACGGGTTCTGGGAGACCCAGTACTTC. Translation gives CASSTGRDGFWETQYF.

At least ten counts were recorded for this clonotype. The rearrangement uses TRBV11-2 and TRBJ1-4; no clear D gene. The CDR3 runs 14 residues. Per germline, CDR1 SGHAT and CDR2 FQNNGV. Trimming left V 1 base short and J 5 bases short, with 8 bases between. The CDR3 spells CASSLVASNEKLFF. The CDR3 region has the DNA TGTGCCAGCAGCTTAGTGGCAAGCAATGAAAAACTGTTTTTT. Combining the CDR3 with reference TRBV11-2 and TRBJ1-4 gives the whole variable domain EAGVAQSPRYKIIEKRQSVAFWCNPISGHATLYWYQQILGQGPKLLIQFQNNGVVDDSQLPKDRFSAERLKGVDSTLKIQPAKLEDSAVYLCASSLVASNEKLFFGSGTQLSVL.

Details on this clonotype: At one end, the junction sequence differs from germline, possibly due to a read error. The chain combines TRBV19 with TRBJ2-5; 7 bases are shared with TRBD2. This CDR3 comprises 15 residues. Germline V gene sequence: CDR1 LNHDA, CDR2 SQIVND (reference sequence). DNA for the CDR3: TGTGCTAGTAGCAAGACTAGCAGCGCTCACCAGACCCGGTACTTC. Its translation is CASSKTSSAHQTRYF.

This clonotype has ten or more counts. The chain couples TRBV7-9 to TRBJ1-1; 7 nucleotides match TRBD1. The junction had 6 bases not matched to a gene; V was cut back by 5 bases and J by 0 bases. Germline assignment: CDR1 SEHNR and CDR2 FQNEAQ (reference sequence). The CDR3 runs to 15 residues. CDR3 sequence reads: CASSPQGTLNTEAFF. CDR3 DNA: TGTGCCAGCAGCCCACAGGGGACTTTGAACACTGAAGCTTTCTTT.

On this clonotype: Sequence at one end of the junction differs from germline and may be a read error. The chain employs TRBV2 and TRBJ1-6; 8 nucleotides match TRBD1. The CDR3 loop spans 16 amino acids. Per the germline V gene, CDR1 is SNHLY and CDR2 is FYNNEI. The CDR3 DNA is TGTGCCAGCAGTGCCACCGGGACAGGAGCCAATTCACCCCTCCGCTTT. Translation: CASSATGTGANSPLRF.

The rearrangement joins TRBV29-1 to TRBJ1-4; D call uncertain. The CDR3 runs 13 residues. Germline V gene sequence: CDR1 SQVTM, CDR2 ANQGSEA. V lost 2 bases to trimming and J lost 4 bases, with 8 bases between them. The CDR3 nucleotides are TGCAGCGTTGAATACGGCAGTAATGAAAAACTGTTTTTT. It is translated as CSVEYGSNEKLFF.

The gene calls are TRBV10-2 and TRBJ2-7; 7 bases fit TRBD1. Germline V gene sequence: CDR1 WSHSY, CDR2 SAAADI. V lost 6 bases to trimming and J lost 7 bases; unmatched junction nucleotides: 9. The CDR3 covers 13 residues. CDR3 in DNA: TGCGCCAGCAGGAAGACAGGGTCTCATGAGCAGTACTTC. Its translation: CASRKTGSHEQYF.

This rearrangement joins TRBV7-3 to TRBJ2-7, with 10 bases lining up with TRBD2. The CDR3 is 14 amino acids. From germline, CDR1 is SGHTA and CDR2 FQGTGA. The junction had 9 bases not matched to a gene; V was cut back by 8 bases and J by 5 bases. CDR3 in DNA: TGTGCCAGCTGTGAGAGCGGGAGGGCGGACGAGCAGTACTTC. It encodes CASCESGRADEQYF.

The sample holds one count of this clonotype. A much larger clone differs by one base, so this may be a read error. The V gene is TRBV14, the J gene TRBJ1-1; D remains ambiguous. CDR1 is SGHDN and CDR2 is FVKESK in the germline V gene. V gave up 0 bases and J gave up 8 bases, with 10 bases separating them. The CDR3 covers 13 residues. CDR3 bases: TGTGCCAGCAGCCAAGATCGACCTGAGGAAGCTTTCTTT. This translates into CASSQDRPEEAFF.

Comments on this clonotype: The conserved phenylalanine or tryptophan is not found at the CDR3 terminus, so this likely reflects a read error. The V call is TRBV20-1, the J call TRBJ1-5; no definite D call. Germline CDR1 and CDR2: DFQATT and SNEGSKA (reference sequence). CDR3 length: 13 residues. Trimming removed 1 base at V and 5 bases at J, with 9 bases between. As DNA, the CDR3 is TGCAGTGCTAGAGGTCGCGAGGATCAGCCCCAGCATTCT. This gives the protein CSARGREDQPQHS.

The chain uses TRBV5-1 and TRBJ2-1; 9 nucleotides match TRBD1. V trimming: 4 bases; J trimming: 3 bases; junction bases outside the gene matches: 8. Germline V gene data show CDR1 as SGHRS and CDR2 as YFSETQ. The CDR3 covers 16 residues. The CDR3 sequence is CASSLNRGQIYNEQFF. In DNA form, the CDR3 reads TGCGCCAGCAGCCTGAACAGGGGGCAAATCTACAATGAGCAGTTCTTC.

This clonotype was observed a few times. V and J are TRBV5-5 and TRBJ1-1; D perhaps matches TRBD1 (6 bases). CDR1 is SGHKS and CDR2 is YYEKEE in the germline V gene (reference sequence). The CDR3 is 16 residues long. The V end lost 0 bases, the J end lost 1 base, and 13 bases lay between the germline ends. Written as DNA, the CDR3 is TGTGCCAGCAGCTTGGGGGTCGACAGGAGGAACACTGAAGCTTTCTTT. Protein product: CASSLGVDRRNTEAFF.

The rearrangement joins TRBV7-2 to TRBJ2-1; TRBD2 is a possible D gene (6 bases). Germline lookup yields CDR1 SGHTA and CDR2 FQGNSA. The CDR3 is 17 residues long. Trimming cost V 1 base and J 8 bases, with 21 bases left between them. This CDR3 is CASSLDPLARGGYEQFF. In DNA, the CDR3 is TGTGCCAGCAGCTTAGACCCACTAGCACGGGGCGGCTATGAGCAGTTCTTC.

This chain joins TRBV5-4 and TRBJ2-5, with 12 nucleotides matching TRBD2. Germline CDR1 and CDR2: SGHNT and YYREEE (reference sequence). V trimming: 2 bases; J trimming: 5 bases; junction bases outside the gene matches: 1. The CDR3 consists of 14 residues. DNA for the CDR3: TGTGCCAGCAGCTTTACTAGCGGGAGGGAGACCCAGTACTTC. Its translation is CASSFTSGRETQYF.

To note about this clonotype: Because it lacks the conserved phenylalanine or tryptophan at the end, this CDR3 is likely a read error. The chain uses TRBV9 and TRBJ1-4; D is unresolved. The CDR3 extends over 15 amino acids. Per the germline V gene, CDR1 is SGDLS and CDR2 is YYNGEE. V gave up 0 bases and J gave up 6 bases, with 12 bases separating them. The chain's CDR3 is CASSVEDSTDEKLFS. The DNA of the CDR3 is TGTGCCAGCAGCGTAGAAGACTCCACGGATGAAAAACTGTTTTCT.

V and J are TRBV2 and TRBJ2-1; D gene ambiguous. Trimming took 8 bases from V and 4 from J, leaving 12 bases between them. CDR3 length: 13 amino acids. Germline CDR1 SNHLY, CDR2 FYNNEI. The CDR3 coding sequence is TGTGCCAGCTTCTTAGGAGCGTACAATGAGCAGTTCTTC. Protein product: CASFLGAYNEQFF.

The CDR3 DNA sequence: TGCGCCAGCAGTATTAACCGGGCCAAAGAGACCCAGTACTTC. Its translation is CASSINRAKETQYF. This rearrangement joins TRBV5-1 to TRBJ2-5; unclear D gene. From germline, CDR1 is SGHRS and CDR2 YFSETQ. V lost 5 bases to trimming and J lost 3 bases, with 14 bases between them. The CDR3 extends over 14 amino acids.

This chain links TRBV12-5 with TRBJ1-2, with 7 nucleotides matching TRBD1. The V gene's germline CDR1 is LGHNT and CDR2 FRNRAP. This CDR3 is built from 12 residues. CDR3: CASSLTGYGYTF. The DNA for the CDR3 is TGTGCCAGCAGTTTGACAGGGTATGGCTACACCTTC.